These 9 T cell receptor beta chains were all obtained from the same sample, sequenced in a study of T cell changes during pregnancy in multiple sclerosis (dated by TCRdb to about 2019). The library was produced with the immunoSEQ multiplex PCR assay. The table comes from immuneACCESS by way of TCRdb, which keeps in-frame sequences with V and J called. Part of the clones is missing from these tables; in studies checked, under half for an unresolved V gene and the rest for unknown reasons. The sample records over 90,000 clones, over 75% of which are singletons. The ten largest clones take up roughly 0.77% of the sample. The starting material was peripheral blood, obtained in the second trimester of pregnancy. The receptor source for this set is a female donor in good health, enrolled as a control in a pregnancy study.

This clone came up once. This chain connects TRBV5-1 to TRBJ2-3; 9 bases fit TRBD2. Germline V CDR1 and CDR2: SGHRS, YFSETQ. The CDR3 extends over 17 amino acids. The ends lost 4 bases at V and 3 bases at J; junction bases unmatched: 12. CDR3 region: CASSPWGGGGATDTQYF. CDR3 in DNA: TGCGCCAGCAGCCCATGGGGTGGCGGGGGGGCGACAGATACGCAGTATTTT.

The rearrangement links TRBV18 to TRBJ1-4, with TRBD1 matching 8 bases. V was clipped by 2 bases and J by 4 bases; unmatched bases: 3. Germline CDR1 reads KGHSH; CDR2 reads LQKENI. The CDR3 extends over 15 amino acids. The CDR3 bases are TGTGCCAGCTCACCAGGGACAGGCTTTAATGAAAAACTGTTTTTT. Encoded protein: CASSPGTGFNEKLFF.

V and J are TRBV28 and TRBJ2-7; 13 positions agree with TRBD2. Germline V lookup: CDR1 MDHEN, CDR2 SYDVKM. The V gene end was trimmed by 3 bases and the J gene end by 3 bases; junction bases not matched to a gene: 5. This CDR3 spans 16 amino acids. CDR3 in amino acids: CASSFPRTSGSYEQYF. CDR3 bases: TGTGCCAGCAGTTTTCCAAGGACTAGCGGGAGCTACGAGCAGTACTTC.

The chain couples TRBV9 to TRBJ2-5; 8 nucleotides match TRBD2. The CDR3 sequence is 16 residues long. The V gene's germline CDR1 is SGDLS and CDR2 YYNGEE. The V segment lost 4 bases and the J segment 5 bases; nucleotides outside the gene matches: 13. The CDR3 DNA sequence: TGTGCCAGCAGCCCAGGGAGAGTAGCGGGATGGGAGACCCAGTACTTC. This encodes CASSPGRVAGWETQYF.

This chain joins TRBV7-9 and TRBJ1-1, with 8 positions matching TRBD1. Trimming took 6 bases from V and 8 from J; bases not matched to a gene: 14. This CDR3 has 15 residues. Germline lookup yields CDR1 SEHNR and CDR2 FQNEAQ (reference sequence). The CDR3 loop reads CASSRDRIPLPEAFF. CDR3 DNA sequence: TGTGCCAGCAGTCGGGACAGGATTCCCCTACCCGAAGCTTTCTTT.

The V gene is TRBV14, the J gene TRBJ2-7, with D unclear. The CDR3 runs to 13 residues. Deletions cut 1 base from V and 1 base from J, with 5 bases between. Germline CDR1 SGHDN, CDR2 FVKESK. CDR3 DNA sequence: TGTGCCAGCAGCCAAGCTGTTTCCTACGAGCAGTACTTC. Protein sequence: CASSQAVSYEQYF.

The chain employs TRBV14 and TRBJ1-1; 9 nucleotides line up with TRBD1. Germline assignment: CDR1 SGHDN and CDR2 FVKESK. The ends lost 0 bases at V and 4 bases at J; junction bases unmatched: 9. This CDR3 comprises 17 residues. CDR3 protein: CASSQDKNRGRFTEAFF. CDR3 coding DNA: TGTGCCAGCAGCCAAGATAAAAACAGGGGGCGGTTCACTGAAGCTTTCTTT.

V gene TRBV28 combines with J gene TRBJ1-5; 8 bases match TRBD1. V was clipped by 6 bases and J by 6 bases; unmatched bases: 1. Germline loops: CDR1 MDHEN, CDR2 SYDVKM. There are 12 residues in the CDR3. The CDR3 DNA follows: TGTGCCAGCAGGGACAGGGCTCAGCCCCAGCATTTT. It specifies CASRDRAQPQHF. The full variable domain, in which reference TRBV28 and TRBJ1-5 provide the parts outside the CDR3, is DVKVTQSSRYLVKRTGEKVFLECVQDMDHENMFWYRQDPGLGLRLIYFSYDVKMKEKGDIPEGYSVSREKKERFSLILESASTNQTSMYLCASRDRAQPQHFGDGTRLSIL.

The chain employs TRBV5-1 and TRBJ2-7, with 8 bases aligning to TRBD1. Per germline, CDR1 SGHRS and CDR2 YFSETQ. This CDR3 spans 14 amino acids. The ends lost 2 bases at V and 4 bases at J; junction bases unmatched: 5. CDR3 bases: TGCGCCAGCAGCTTTTGGACAGGGAGGTACGAGCAGTACTTC. This codes for CASSFWTGRYEQYF. Filled out from reference TRBV5-1 and TRBJ2-7, the complete variable domain reads KAGVTQTPRYLIKTRGQQVTLSCSPISGHRSVSWYQQTPGQGLQFLFEYFSETQRNKGNFPGRFSGRQFSNSRSEMNVSTLELGDSALYLCASSFWTGRYEQYFGPGTRLTVT.